This T cell receptor (beta chain) was sequenced for a study of cytomegalovirus exposure and HLA in healthy donors. Points from the study as a whole: At a 0.05 false discovery rate, a later analysis found some 18,000 TCR beta sequences to be associated with HLA alleles. Later, an analysis showed that TCR beta chains associated with HLA were more clonally expanded than others that were equally common. In a later analysis, TCR beta V- and J-gene trimming was associated with a missense DCLRE1C variant.

Trimming shortened V by 4 bases and J by 2 bases, and 16 bases separated the two germline ends. The germline V gene has CDR1 SGDLS and CDR2 YYNGEE. CDR3 length: 16 residues. The PCR contained 60 Vbeta and 13 Jbeta primers. Method: immunoSEQ multiplex PCR; TCRdb's copy keeps in-frame clones and lacks some. The table shows 160,000 or so clones, with more than 80% occurring only once. Turning to this clone: Its target is not known.

The chain joins TRBV9 to TRBJ1-3; D may be TRBD1 (5 bases). This receptor was identified in a woman aged 45-65 years in good health and CMV-seronegative. The sample comprised PBMCs. The CDR3: CASSFWGEIAGNTIYF. CDR3 DNA sequence: TGTGCCAGCAGCTTCTGGGGGGAAATTGCTGGAAACACCATATATTTT.